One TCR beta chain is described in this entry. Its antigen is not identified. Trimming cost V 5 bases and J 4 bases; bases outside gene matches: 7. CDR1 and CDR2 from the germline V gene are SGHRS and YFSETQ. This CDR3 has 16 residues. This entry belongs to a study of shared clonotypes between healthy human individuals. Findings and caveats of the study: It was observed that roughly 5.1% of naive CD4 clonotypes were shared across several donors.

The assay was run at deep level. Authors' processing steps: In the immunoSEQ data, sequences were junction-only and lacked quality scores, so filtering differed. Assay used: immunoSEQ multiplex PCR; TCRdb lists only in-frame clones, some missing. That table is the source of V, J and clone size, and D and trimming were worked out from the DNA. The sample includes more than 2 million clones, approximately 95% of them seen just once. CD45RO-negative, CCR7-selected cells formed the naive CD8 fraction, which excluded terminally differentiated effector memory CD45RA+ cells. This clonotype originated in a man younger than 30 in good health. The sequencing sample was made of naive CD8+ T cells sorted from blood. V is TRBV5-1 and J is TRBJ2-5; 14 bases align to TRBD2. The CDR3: CASRSGLAGVGETQYF. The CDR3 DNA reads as TGCGCCAGCAGATCGGGACTAGCGGGAGTGGGAGAGACCCAGTACTTC.